The present TCR beta chain was sequenced within a study of T cells in Graves' hyperthyroidism and ophthalmopathy. Study conclusions and caveats: Blood also held most thyroid clonotypes expanded beyond 0.001.

The CDR3 loop spans 16 amino acids. The V segment lost 4 bases and the J segment 7 bases; nucleotides outside the gene matches: 11. Germline V lookup: CDR1 SQVTM, CDR2 ANQGSEA. This clonotype has more than one count but fewer than ten. Its antigen remains unknown. Amplification yielded TCR beta CDR3 regions, with RNA transcripts as the source. During a first-round RT-PCR of the TCR CDR3, the HTBI primer set was used. Each CDR3 protein gets one entry after TCRdb re-called the multiplex PCR reads with MiXCR. The sample yields 550,000 to 650,000 distinct CDR3 sequences, over 11% seen once. Patients aged 18 to 65 had newly diagnosed hyperthyroidism of under 2 months' duration. The sample, blood from the first hyperthyroidism diagnosis, precedes any ophthalmopathy symptoms.

This rearrangement joins TRBV29-1 to TRBJ1-4, with 11 bases aligning to TRBD1. Sequencing was carried out using blood. This sequence was found in a woman aged 25 to 39 with Graves' hyperthyroidism that later progressed to Graves' ophthalmopathy. CDR3 protein: CSVGGRTGGRIEKLFF. The CDR3 DNA reads TGCAGCGTTGGGGGCAGGACAGGGGGCAGGATTGAAAAACTGTTTTTT.